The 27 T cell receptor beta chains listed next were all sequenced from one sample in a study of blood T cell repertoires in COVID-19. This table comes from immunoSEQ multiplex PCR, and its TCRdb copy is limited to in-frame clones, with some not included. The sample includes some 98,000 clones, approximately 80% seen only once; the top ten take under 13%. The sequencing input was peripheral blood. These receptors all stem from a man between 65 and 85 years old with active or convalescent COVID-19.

CDR3 sequence: CASSPAREIGRDTQYF. The DNA of the CDR3 is TGCGCCAGCAGCCCGGCTAGAGAGATCGGCAGAGATACGCAGTATTTT. The chain couples TRBV4-3 to TRBJ2-3; no reliable D call. Germline V CDR1 and CDR2: LGHNA, YSLEER. This CDR3 spans 16 amino acids. Trimming took 4 bases from V and 5 from J, leaving 19 bases between them.

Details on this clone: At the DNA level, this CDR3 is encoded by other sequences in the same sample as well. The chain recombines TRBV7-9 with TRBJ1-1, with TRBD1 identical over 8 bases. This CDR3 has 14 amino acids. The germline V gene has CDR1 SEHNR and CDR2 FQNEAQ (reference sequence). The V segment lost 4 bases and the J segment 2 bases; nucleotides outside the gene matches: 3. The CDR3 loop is CASSSGQGNTEAFF. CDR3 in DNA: TGTGCCAGCAGCTCTGGACAGGGCAACACTGAAGCTTTCTTT.

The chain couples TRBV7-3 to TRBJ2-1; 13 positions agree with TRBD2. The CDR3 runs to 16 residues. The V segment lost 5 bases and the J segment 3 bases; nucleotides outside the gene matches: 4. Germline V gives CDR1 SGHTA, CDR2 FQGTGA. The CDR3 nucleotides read TGTGCCAGCAGCAGATGGACTAGCGGGGGCTACAATGAGCAGTTCTTC. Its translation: CASSRWTSGGYNEQFF.

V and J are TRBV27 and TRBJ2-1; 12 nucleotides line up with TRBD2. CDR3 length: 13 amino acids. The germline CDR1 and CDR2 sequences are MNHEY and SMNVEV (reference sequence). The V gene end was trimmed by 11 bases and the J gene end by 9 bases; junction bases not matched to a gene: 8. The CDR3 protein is CAARASGGGEQFF. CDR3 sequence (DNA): TGTGCCGCCCGGGCTAGCGGGGGGGGTGAGCAGTTCTTC.

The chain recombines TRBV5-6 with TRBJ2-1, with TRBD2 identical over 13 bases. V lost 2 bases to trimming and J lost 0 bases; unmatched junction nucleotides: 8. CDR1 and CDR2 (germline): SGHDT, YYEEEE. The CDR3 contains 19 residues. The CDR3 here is CASSFLTSGGARSYNEQFF. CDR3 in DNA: TGTGCCAGCAGCTTCCTCACTAGCGGGGGGGCCCGCTCCTACAATGAGCAGTTCTTC.

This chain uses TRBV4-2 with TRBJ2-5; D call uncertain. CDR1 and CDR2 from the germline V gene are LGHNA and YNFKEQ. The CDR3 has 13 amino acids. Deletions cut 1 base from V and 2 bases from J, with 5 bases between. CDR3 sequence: CASSQAPQETQYF. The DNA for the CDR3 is TGTGCCAGCAGCCAAGCCCCTCAAGAGACCCAGTACTTC.

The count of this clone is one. The CDR3 reads CASLPPGAWINGYTF. The DNA for the CDR3 is TGTGCCAGCCTCCCCCCGGGAGCGTGGATCAATGGCTACACCTTC. This chain links TRBV6-6 with TRBJ1-2; D remains unclear. The CDR3 sequence is 15 residues long. The germline V and J ends were trimmed by 8 bases and 6 bases, with 22 bases remaining between them. Germline V gene lookup returns CDR1 MNHNY and CDR2 SVGAGI (reference sequence).

Here the CDR3 reads CASSRGGYGYTF. CDR3 nucleotides: TGTGCCAGCAGCCGAGGGGGCTATGGCTACACCTTC. The genes are TRBV6-5 and TRBJ1-2; TRBD1 might be the D (6 bases). Trimming cost V 6 bases and J 4 bases, with 9 bases left between them. This CDR3 spans 12 amino acids. The germline V gene has CDR1 MNHEY and CDR2 SVGAGI.

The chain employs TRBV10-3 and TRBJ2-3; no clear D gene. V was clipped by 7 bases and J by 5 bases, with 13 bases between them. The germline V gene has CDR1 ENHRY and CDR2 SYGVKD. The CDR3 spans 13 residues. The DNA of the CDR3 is TGTGCCATCAACAACGGGTCGGTAGATACGCAGTATTTT. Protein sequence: CAINNGSVDTQYF.

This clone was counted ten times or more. The CDR3 sequence is CASKTGEVPLHF. Here the CDR3 DNA reads TGCGCCAGCAAAACAGGGGAGGTCCCCCTCCACTTT. The rearrangement joins TRBV10-1 to TRBJ1-6, with TRBD1 matching over 7 bases. From germline, CDR1 is WNHNN and CDR2 SYGVQD (reference sequence). V lost 7 bases and J lost 13; bases outside the gene matches: 7. The CDR3 extends over 12 amino acids.

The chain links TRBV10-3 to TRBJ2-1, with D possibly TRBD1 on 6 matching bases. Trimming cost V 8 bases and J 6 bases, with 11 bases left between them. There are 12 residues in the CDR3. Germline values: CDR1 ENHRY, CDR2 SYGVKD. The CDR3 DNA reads TGTGCCATCCAGGGGCATTCCAATGAGCAGTTCTTC. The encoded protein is CAIQGHSNEQFF.

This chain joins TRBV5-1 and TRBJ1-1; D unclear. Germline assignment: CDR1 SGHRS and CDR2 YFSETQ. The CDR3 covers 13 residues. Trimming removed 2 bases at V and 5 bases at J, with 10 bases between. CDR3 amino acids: CASSFTEGTEAFF. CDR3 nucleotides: TGCGCCAGCAGCTTTACAGAAGGAACTGAAGCTTTCTTT.

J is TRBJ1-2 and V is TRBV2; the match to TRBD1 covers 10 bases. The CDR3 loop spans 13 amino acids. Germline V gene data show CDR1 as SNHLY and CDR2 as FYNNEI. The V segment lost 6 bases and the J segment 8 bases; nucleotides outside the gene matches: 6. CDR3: CASSKTGGEGYTF. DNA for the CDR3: TGTGCCAGCAGCAAGACAGGGGGCGAAGGCTACACCTTC.

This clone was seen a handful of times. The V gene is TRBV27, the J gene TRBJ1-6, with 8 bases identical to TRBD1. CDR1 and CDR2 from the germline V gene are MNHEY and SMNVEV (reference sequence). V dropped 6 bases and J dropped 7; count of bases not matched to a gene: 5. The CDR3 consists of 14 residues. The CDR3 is CASSLRDRNSPLHF. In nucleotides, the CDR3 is TGTGCCAGCAGCCTCCGGGACAGGAATTCACCCCTCCACTTT.

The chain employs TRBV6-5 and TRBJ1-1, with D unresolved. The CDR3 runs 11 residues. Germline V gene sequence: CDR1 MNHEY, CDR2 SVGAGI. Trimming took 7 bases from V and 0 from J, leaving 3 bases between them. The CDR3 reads CASTLNTEAFF. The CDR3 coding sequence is TGTGCCAGCACTCTGAACACTGAAGCTTTCTTT.

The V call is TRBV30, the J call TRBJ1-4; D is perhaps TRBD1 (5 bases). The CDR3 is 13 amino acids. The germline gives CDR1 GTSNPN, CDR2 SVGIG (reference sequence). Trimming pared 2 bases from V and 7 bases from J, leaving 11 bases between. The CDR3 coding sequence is TGTGCCTGGAGTTGGCAGGGTGGTGAAAAACTGTTTTTT. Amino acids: CAWSWQGGEKLFF.

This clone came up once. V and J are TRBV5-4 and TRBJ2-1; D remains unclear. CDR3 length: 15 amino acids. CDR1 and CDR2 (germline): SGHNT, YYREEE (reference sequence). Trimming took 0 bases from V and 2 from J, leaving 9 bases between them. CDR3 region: CASSLVSRPYNEQFF. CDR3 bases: TGTGCCAGCAGCTTGGTTAGTCGTCCCTACAATGAGCAGTTCTTC. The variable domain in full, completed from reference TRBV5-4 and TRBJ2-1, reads ETGVTQSPTHLIKTRGQQVTLRCSSQSGHNTVSWYQQALGQGPQFIFQYYREEENGRGNFPPRFSGLQFPNYSSELNVNALELDDSALYLCASSLVSRPYNEQFFGPGTRLTVL.

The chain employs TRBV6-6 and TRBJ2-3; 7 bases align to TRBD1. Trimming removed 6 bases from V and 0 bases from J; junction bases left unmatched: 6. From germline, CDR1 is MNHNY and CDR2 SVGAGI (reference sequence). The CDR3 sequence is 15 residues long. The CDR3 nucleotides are TGTGCCAGCAGGTCGCCGGGACAGAGCACAGATACGCAGTATTTT. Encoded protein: CASRSPGQSTDTQYF.

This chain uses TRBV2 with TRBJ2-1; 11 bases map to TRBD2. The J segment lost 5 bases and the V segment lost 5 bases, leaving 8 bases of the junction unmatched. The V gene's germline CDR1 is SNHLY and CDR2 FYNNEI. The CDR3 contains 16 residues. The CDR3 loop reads CASSPNSGGADNEQFF. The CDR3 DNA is TGTGCCAGCAGTCCCAATAGCGGGGGGGCGGACAATGAGCAGTTCTTC.

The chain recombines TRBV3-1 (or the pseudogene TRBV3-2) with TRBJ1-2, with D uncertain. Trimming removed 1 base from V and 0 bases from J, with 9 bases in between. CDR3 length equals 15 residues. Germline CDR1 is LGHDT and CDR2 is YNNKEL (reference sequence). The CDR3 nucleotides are TGTGCCAGCAGCCAAGGGAGAGAAACTAACTATGGCTACACCTTC. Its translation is CASSQGRETNYGYTF.

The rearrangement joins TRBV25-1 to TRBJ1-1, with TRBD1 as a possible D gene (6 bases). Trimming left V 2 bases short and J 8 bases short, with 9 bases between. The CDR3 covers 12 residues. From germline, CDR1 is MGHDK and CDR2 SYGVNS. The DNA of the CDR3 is TGTGCCAGCAGTGAAAGGGGGTGGGAAGCTTTCTTT. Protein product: CASSERGWEAFF.

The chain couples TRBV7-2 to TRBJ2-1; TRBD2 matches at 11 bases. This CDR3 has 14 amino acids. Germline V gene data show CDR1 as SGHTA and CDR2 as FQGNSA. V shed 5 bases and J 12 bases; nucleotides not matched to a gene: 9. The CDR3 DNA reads TGTGCCAGCAGCCTGGAGTTAGCGGGGGGGCGGCAGTTCTTC. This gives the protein CASSLELAGGRQFF.

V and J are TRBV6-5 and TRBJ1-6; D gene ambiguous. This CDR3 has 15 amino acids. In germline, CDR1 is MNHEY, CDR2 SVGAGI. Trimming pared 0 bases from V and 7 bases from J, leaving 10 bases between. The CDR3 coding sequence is TGTGCCAGCAGTTACTCGATTCACCTAAATTCACCCCTCCACTTT. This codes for CASSYSIHLNSPLHF.

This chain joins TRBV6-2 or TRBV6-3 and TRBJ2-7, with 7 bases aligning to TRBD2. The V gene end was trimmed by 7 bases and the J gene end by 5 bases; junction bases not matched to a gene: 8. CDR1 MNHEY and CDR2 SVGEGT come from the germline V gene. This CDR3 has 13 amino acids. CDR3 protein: CASTPAGVHEQYF. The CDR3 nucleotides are TGTGCCAGCACCCCGGCGGGGGTCCACGAGCAGTACTTC.

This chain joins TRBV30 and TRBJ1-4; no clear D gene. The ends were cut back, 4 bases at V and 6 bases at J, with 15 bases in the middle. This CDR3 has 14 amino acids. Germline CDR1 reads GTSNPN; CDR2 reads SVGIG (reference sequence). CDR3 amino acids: CAWTPGSVYEKLFF. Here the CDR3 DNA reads TGTGCCTGGACCCCAGGCTCTGTTTATGAAAAACTGTTTTTT.

The DNA for the CDR3 is TGCAGCGTTGAAACACAGCCTAACTATGGCTACACCTTC. Protein sequence: CSVETQPNYGYTF. The rearrangement joins TRBV29-1 to TRBJ1-2; D is ambiguous. Germline CDR1 reads SQVTM; CDR2 reads ANQGSEA. Trimming cost V 2 bases and J 0 bases, with 7 bases left between them. The length of the CDR3 is 13 residues.

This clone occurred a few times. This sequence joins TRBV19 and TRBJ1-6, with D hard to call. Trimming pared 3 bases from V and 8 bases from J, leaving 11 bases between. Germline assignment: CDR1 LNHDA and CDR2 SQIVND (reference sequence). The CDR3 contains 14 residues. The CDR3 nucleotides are TGTGCCAGTAGTATCGGCATCGGAGATTCACCCCTCCACTTT. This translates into CASSIGIGDSPLHF.